This TCR beta chain was sequenced for a study of T cells in Graves' hyperthyroidism and ophthalmopathy (dated by TCRdb to between 2018 and 2021). Background for the entire study: Peripheral blood samples were taken at the time of initial diagnosis, prior to any treatment. The paper reports TCR Vbeta CDR3 sequencing of approximately 140 peripheral blood samples: fewer than 50 ophthalmopathy, 75 to 80 hyperthyroidism and approximately 17 progressor patients. After blood sampling, hyperthyroidism patients were treated with methimazole at a starting dose of 30 mg daily, and ophthalmopathy patients were treated with high-dose intravenous methylprednisolone. In about six Graves' hyperthyroidism patients, the study also compared T-cell repertoires from thyroid tissue with T-cell repertoires from blood. TCR V-J signatures able to tell the groups apart were searched for in a discovery cohort of approximately 95 patients, of whom over 40 had Graves' ophthalmopathy and roughly 59 had stable Graves' hyperthyroidism. The roughly 94 discovery patients were randomly split 7:3 into training and test sets. Prospective prediction of ophthalmopathy was tested in an independent validation cohort consisting of about 19 hyperthyroidism patients and 15 or so patients who later progressed to ophthalmopathy. Overall study results and their limits: Sample size was not statistically predetermined, and investigators were not blinded to group allocation. In validation, the model predicted progression to ophthalmopathy a median of roughly 6.5 months before onset, with roughly 68% sensitivity and roughly 79% specificity. In cross-validation, a model built on a 13 V-J signature told ophthalmopathy apart from stable hyperthyroidism with 87.88% sensitivity and around 84% specificity, and in testing the same model reached 80%/75%. Most expanded thyroid clonotypes (frequency above 0.001) were also detected in blood, suggesting blood repertoires may reflect thyroid immune responses.

From a lookup of the germline V gene, CDR1 and CDR2 are MGHRA and YSYEKL. Cut back by 1 base and 8 bases, the V and J ends lie 17 bases apart. Reading from cysteine to phenylalanine, the CDR3 counts 16 amino acids. The read is trimmed to its CDR3 DNA, 48 bases read in frame from base 1. In the ophthalmopathy patients, disease was moderately to severely active, with a Clinical Activity Score of 3 or more, a NOSPECS grade of 4 or more, and a duration of less than 3 months. Exclusion was applied to patients with uncontrolled infections, other autoimmune diseases, pregnancy or lactation. Diagnoses relied on clinical symptoms, serum thyroxine and TRAb, thyroid ultrasound and orbital computed tomography. PBMCs were separated from roughly 9.6 ml of fresh peripheral blood using Ficoll-Paque density gradient centrifugation. Trizol reagent was used to extract total RNA, and RNA quality was then checked on an Agilent 2100 Bioanalyzer.

The TCR beta CDR3 regions were amplified from the RNA transcripts. The TCR CDR3 was subjected to a first round of RT-PCR using the HTBI primer set and the Qiagen OneStep RT-PCR kit. The libraries were constructed in a second round of multiplex PCR and then size-selected and purified. Sequencing of the libraries was done on an Illumina HiSeq2000 using paired-end 100 bp reads. The source study handled its data this way. SOAPnuke was used to process the raw data, throwing out any read that contained adapters or uncalled bases, had a mean Phred below 15, or lacked an exact constant-primer or identifier match. High-quality paired reads were merged with COPE v1.2.5, and unique nucleotide sequences were defined as clonotypes. MiTCR v1.1 was used to align clonotypes to the IMGT TRBV, TRBD and TRBJ reference segments. The analysis included only V-J combinations with a frequency above 0.0001, which together covered roughly 99% of the repertoires. The TCS score was defined as F50 (clonal expansion) divided by E x V (chaos), with BLOSUM62-based TCRdist calculated between CDR3 peptides within each V-J. Welch's t-statistics and random forest reduced around 520 V-J features to roughly 13, which were used in a naive Bayes classifier (R e1071). TCRdb cleaned the public reads at Q25 with fastp, built clones with MiXCR and kept in-frame beta chains. Duplicate CDR3 protein sequences are folded into a single record with the most common DNA and genes. TCRdb, rather than the study authors, made the V and J calls. This sample comprises 600,000 or so distinct CDR3 sequences, around 14% of them detected only once. The ten largest clones capture 7% to 9% of the sample.

As to this clonotype: Its recognized antigen is unknown. Base qualities are not provided; no much larger clone lies one nucleotide away.

Recombination joined TRBV4-1 with TRBJ1-4, with the identity of the D gene unclear. The sequencing input was blood. The source is a woman in her late teens or twenties with Graves' ophthalmopathy. Read as DNA, the sequence is TGCGCCAGCAGCCAAGCGGGCAAAAAGTCATGGGAAAAACTGTTTTTT. Its protein product is CASSQAGKKSWEKLFF.